Following are 15 T cell receptor beta chains from one sample sequenced in a study of blood T cells in healthy people across ages. Together with a sample-barcoded 5' primer, a J-beta primer mix was included in a second PCR lasting roughly 6 to 12 cycles. TCRdb processed the 5' RACE reads anew with MiXCR; each CDR3 protein has one entry. The profile covers 870,000 or so distinct CDR3 sequences, with 29% appearing a single time and about 18% taken by the ten largest. Sequencing was performed on blood. The source is a woman at least 80 years old in good health.

This clonotype was counted only a few times. A much larger clone is a single base away; this may be a read error. The chain is built from TRBV5-1 and TRBJ1-2, with D possibly matching TRBD1 (5 bases). The CDR3 is 14 residues long. The V end lost 3 bases, the J end lost 4 bases, and 13 bases lay between the germline ends. CDR1 is SGHRS, CDR2 YFSETQ, per germline. The DNA for the CDR3 is TGCGCCAGCAGCTGGGGGGACGGCCTCTATGGCTACACCTTC. Translated: CASSWGDGLYGYTF.

In regard to this clonotype: With a much larger clone just one base away, this may be a read error. J is TRBJ2-1 and V is TRBV27; 10 positions match TRBD2. J lost 7 bases, V lost 6 bases, and 12 bases had no gene match. The CDR3 totals 16 residues. CDR1 and CDR2 (germline): MNHEY, SMNVEV (reference sequence). The CDR3 loop is CASRAFLAGGRNEQFF. The CDR3 coding sequence is TGTGCCAGCAGGGCCTTCTTAGCGGGGGGCCGGAATGAGCAGTTCTTC.

The chain couples TRBV15 to TRBJ2-1, with D possibly being TRBD1 (5 bases). The V end lost 0 bases, the J end lost 5 bases, and 17 bases lay between the germline ends. Looked up from germline, CDR1 is LNHNV and CDR2 is YYDKDF (reference sequence). The length of the CDR3 is 17 residues. DNA of the CDR3: TGTGCCACCAGCAGAGATGGGTGGGGTATAGGGGACAATGAGCAGTTCTTC. It yields the protein CATSRDGWGIGDNEQFF.

This clonotype has just one count. V is TRBV11-2 and J is TRBJ2-2; D uncertain. The CDR3 has 15 amino acids. V was shortened by 3 bases and J by 0 bases, with 8 bases between the two germline ends. In germline, CDR1 is SGHAT, CDR2 FQNNGV. The CDR3 DNA reads TGTGCCAGCAGCTTTACAGATCCGAACACCGGGGAGCTGTTTTTT. It codes for CASSFTDPNTGELFF.

The chain links TRBV4-2 to TRBJ1-6; TRBD1 matches at 9 bases. The CDR3 is 15 residues long. With V trimmed by 1 base and J by 9 bases, 4 bases remained unmatched. The germline gives CDR1 LGHNA, CDR2 YNFKEQ. Written as DNA, the CDR3 is TGTGCCAGCAGCCAAGGGGACAGGGTCGCTTCACCCCTCCACTTT. Amino acids: CASSQGDRVASPLHF.

This clonotype was counted many times. V and J are TRBV6-5 and TRBJ2-7; D may be TRBD1 (6 bases). Germline V lookup: CDR1 MNHEY, CDR2 SVGAGI. The CDR3 spans 19 residues. V lost 0 bases to trimming and J lost 3 bases, with 24 bases between them. The CDR3 nucleotides are TGTGCCAGCAGTTACTCCTTTGTCAGGACAGCGAACTACGACTACGAGCAGTACTTC. This codes for CASSYSFVRTANYDYEQYF.

This clonotype showed up many times. Being one base from a much bigger clone, this may be a read error. This chain connects TRBV11-2 to TRBJ2-1; D is unresolved. The CDR3 length is 11 residues. V was clipped by 5 bases and J by 5 bases, with 4 bases between them. The germline gives CDR1 SGHAT, CDR2 FQNNGV. CDR3 loop: CASSTHNEQFF. The DNA for the CDR3 is TGTGCCAGCAGCACCCACAATGAGCAGTTCTTC.

On this clonotype: This may stem from a read error, because a much larger clone lies one nucleotide away. This chain connects TRBV6-2 or TRBV6-3 to TRBJ1-2; 9 bases align to TRBD1. The germline CDR1 and CDR2 sequences are MNHEY and SVGEGT. Losses at the gene ends were 2 bases for V and 4 bases for J; bases not matched to a gene: 8. The CDR3 is 16 residues long. CDR3 nucleotides: TGTGCCAGCAGTTACCCCCACAGGGGGCAGAGCTATGGCTACACCTTC. Its protein is CASSYPHRGQSYGYTF.

This clonotype was picked up many times. The CDR3 nucleotides are TGTGCCAGCAGTTCGCTAGCGGGGCTAGAGACCCAGTACTTC. The encoded protein is CASSSLAGLETQYF. The chain employs TRBV5-6 and TRBJ2-5, with TRBD2 matching over 9 bases. CDR3 length equals 14 residues. Germline V gene lookup returns CDR1 SGHDT and CDR2 YYEEEE. The V segment lost 5 bases and the J segment 4 bases; nucleotides outside the gene matches: 6.

This clonotype was recorded a few times. A much larger clone differs by one base, so this may be a read error. V usage is TRBV7-9 and J usage is TRBJ2-1; maybe TRBD1 (5 bases). V gave up 4 bases and J gave up 5 bases, with 12 bases separating them. The germline V gene has CDR1 SEHNR and CDR2 FQNEAQ (reference sequence). This CDR3 contains 14 residues. CDR3 nucleotide sequence: TGTGCCAGCAGCTGGGGATGGGGCCACAATGAGCAGTTCTTC. Its protein product is CASSWGWGHNEQFF.

At least ten counts were recorded for this clonotype. The genes are TRBV20-1 and TRBJ2-7, with D possibly TRBD1 on 5 matching bases. Germline V gene sequence: CDR1 DFQATT, CDR2 SNEGSKA (reference sequence). CDR3 size: 14 residues. V dropped 3 bases and J dropped 0 bases, with 12 bases sitting between them. This CDR3 reads CSARKDTSSYEQYF. The CDR3 DNA is TGCAGTGCTAGGAAGGACACCAGCTCCTACGAGCAGTACTTC.

This chain uses TRBV5-1 with TRBJ1-6, with 12 bases that match TRBD1. V trimming: 5 bases; J trimming: 9 bases; junction bases outside the gene matches: 6. The germline CDR1 and CDR2 sequences are SGHRS and YFSETQ. This CDR3 is 15 amino acids long. Written as DNA, the CDR3 is TGCGCCAGCAGACGGGACAGGGGGCAGGGTTCACCCCTCCACTTT. Its protein product is CASRRDRGQGSPLHF.

This clonotype appeared many times. The chain couples TRBV3-1 to TRBJ2-5; 11 nucleotides agree with TRBD2. J lost 4 bases, V lost 4 bases, and 8 bases had no gene match. CDR1 is LGHDT and CDR2 is YNNKEL in the germline V gene (reference sequence). The CDR3 covers 16 residues. The CDR3 nucleotides are TGTGCCAGCAGCCGATATAGCGGGGGGGCGGGAGAGACCCAGTACTTC. This encodes CASSRYSGGAGETQYF.

This clonotype has only a few counts. J is TRBJ2-1 and V is TRBV5-1, with 10 bases fitting TRBD1. The CDR3 spans 15 residues. Trimming removed 0 bases from V and 9 bases from J; junction bases left unmatched: 6. Germline assignment: CDR1 SGHRS and CDR2 YFSETQ. The CDR3 nucleotides are TGCGCCAGCAGCTTGGGACAGGGGGCGCCCCGTGAGCAGTTCTTC. Protein sequence: CASSLGQGAPREQFF.

The chain is built from TRBV27 and TRBJ1-6; D not certain. CDR1 and CDR2 (germline): MNHEY, SMNVEV (reference sequence). This CDR3 has 15 amino acids. V lost 4 bases to trimming and J lost 9 bases, with 16 bases between them. This CDR3 reads CASSSSQASSSPLHF. CDR3 sequence (DNA): TGTGCCAGCAGTTCCTCCCAGGCGAGCAGTTCACCCCTCCACTTT.